This entry lists 16 T cell receptor beta chains sequenced from one sample in a study of shared T cell receptors in the human thymus. Produced via immunoSEQ multiplex PCR; TCRdb's table is partial and in-frame only. The sample lists almost 550,000 clones; around three quarters were seen once. These data were likewise used in another study, on human thymus T cells.

The sample comprised thymocytes. These receptors were taken from a boy in the first two years of life with a congenital heart defect.

The V call is TRBV30, the J call TRBJ2-1; 15 nucleotides line up with TRBD2. The CDR3 totals 16 residues. CDR1 and CDR2 from the germline V gene are GTSNPN and SVGIG (reference sequence). The ends lost 3 bases at V and 5 bases at J; junction bases unmatched: 5. This CDR3 reads CAWRAGTSGRNNEQFF. The CDR3 DNA follows: TGTGCCTGGAGGGCAGGGACTAGCGGGAGGAACAATGAGCAGTTCTTC.

The chain uses TRBV5-6 and TRBJ2-3; 7 bases map to TRBD2. Germline V lookup: CDR1 SGHDT, CDR2 YYEEEE. J gave up 2 bases and V 2 bases, and 8 bases lay outside the gene matches. The CDR3 is made up of 16 amino acids. CDR3 region: CASSLGPSGYTDTQYF. In DNA, the CDR3 is TGTGCCAGCAGCTTAGGGCCTAGCGGTTACACAGATACGCAGTATTTT.

Only a few counts were recorded for this clone. This chain connects TRBV28 to TRBJ2-1; 14 nucleotides line up with TRBD2. Germline V CDR1 and CDR2: MDHEN, SYDVKM. V dropped 6 bases and J dropped 6; count of bases not matched to a gene: 16. The CDR3 is 19 residues long. CDR3 bases: TGTGCCAGCAGCCAGGCCTCAGGACTAGCGGGAGGTGTTGGCAATGAGCAGTTCTTC. This encodes CASSQASGLAGGVGNEQFF. The full variable domain, in which reference TRBV28 and TRBJ2-1 provide the parts outside the CDR3, is DVKVTQSSRYLVKRTGEKVFLECVQDMDHENMFWYRQDPGLGLRLIYFSYDVKMKEKGDIPEGYSVSREKKERFSLILESASTNQTSMYLCASSQASGLAGGVGNEQFFGPGTRLTVL.

This chain joins TRBV5-1 and TRBJ2-5; 14 bases line up with TRBD2. The J call may not be correct, given that the DNA end is closer to TRBJ2-7. Germline lookup yields CDR1 SGHRS and CDR2 YFSETQ. The CDR3 covers 15 residues. The CDR3 spells CASSEGLAGVNEQYF. CDR3 in DNA: TGCGCCAGCAGCGAGGGACTAGCGGGAGTCAACGAGCAGTACTTC.

This clone appeared a single time. As DNA, the CDR3 is TGCAGCGTTGGCGGGACCTACGAGCAGTACTTC. Residues: CSVGGTYEQYF. The chain links TRBV29-1 to TRBJ2-7, with a tentative D call TRBD2 (6 bases). There are 11 residues in the CDR3. The germline V gene encodes CDR1 SQVTM and CDR2 ANQGSEA. Deletions cut 4 bases from V and 2 bases from J, with 6 bases between.

The sample holds a few counts of this clone. This chain connects TRBV29-1 to TRBJ2-1; 9 nucleotides agree with TRBD2. Germline values: CDR1 SQVTM, CDR2 ANQGSEA. The CDR3 contains 16 residues. V lost 1 base, J lost 3 bases, and 7 bases stayed unmatched. The CDR3 spells CSVEVKRLAVYNEQFF. The DNA for the CDR3 is TGCAGCGTTGAAGTAAAAAGACTAGCGGTCTACAATGAGCAGTTCTTC.

The CDR3 DNA follows: TGTGCCAGCAGCCGCCCTGGGGGGGGGTACAATGAGCAGTTCTTC. Translated, it gives CASSRPGGGYNEQFF. The J gene is TRBJ2-1, the V gene TRBV4-2, with 7 bases fitting TRBD2. This CDR3 contains 15 residues. The germline V gene has CDR1 LGHNA and CDR2 YNFKEQ. Trimming took 4 bases from V and 4 from J; bases not matched to a gene: 7.

V usage is TRBV6-5 and J usage is TRBJ2-1, with TRBD2 identical over 14 bases. The CDR3 totals 15 residues. Trimming cost V 4 bases and J 8 bases; bases outside gene matches: 4. Germline CDR1 reads MNHEY; CDR2 reads SVGAGI. CDR3 loop: CASSCGTSGSHEQFF. The DNA for the CDR3 is TGTGCCAGCAGTTGCGGGACTAGCGGGAGCCATGAGCAGTTCTTC.

Only one count was recorded for this clone. The J gene is TRBJ2-7, the V gene TRBV5-5; 9 nucleotides line up with TRBD2. Germline CDR1 is SGHKS and CDR2 is YYEKEE (reference sequence). This CDR3 contains 16 residues. The V and J ends lost 1 base and 5 bases, in that order; junction bases with no gene match: 10. The CDR3 DNA reads as TGTGCCAGCAGCTTGATTGGGCGGGAGGGAATCCACGAGCAGTACTTC. Its protein product is CASSLIGREGIHEQYF.

The rearrangement joins TRBV6-6 to TRBJ1-2, with a tentative D call TRBD1 (5 bases). The germline CDR1 and CDR2 sequences are MNHNY and SVGAGI (reference sequence). This CDR3 is built from 11 residues. The CDR3 coding sequence is TGTCATTCAGGGATGGGGAATGGCTACACCTTC. It is translated as CHSGMGNGYTF.

The chain links TRBV7-2 to TRBJ1-1; D unclear. The ends were cut back, 4 bases at V and 3 bases at J, with 18 bases in the middle. The length of the CDR3 is 16 residues. Germline values: CDR1 SGHTA, CDR2 FQGNSA. The CDR3 region has the DNA TGTGCCAGCAGCTCCCGGGAGCCTTCGAGGTACACTGAAGCTTTCTTT. This gives the protein CASSSREPSRYTEAFF.

The chain is built from TRBV30 and TRBJ1-6, with 10 bases lining up with TRBD1. The CDR3 totals 14 residues. The trim removed 3 bases at V and 9 bases at J, leaving 5 bases unmatched. Germline CDR1 and CDR2: GTSNPN and SVGIG (reference sequence). The CDR3 here is CAWRGQGPGSPLHF. The CDR3 coding sequence is TGTGCCTGGAGGGGACAGGGGCCAGGTTCACCCCTCCACTTT.

V and J are TRBV30 and TRBJ1-1; the D gene is possibly TRBD1 (6 bases). The CDR3 is made up of 10 amino acids. The germline V gene encodes CDR1 GTSNPN and CDR2 SVGIG (reference sequence). CDR3 coding DNA: TGTACAGGGACGAACACTGAAGCTTTCTTT. This sequence encodes CTGTNTEAFF. Drawing the rest from reference TRBV30 and TRBJ1-1, the complete variable domain is SQTIHQWPATLVQPVGSPLSLECTVEGTSNPNLYWYRQAAGRGLQLLFYSVGIGQISSEVPQNLSASRPQDRQFILSSKKLLLSDSGFYLCTGTNTEAFFGQGTRLTVV.

The chain employs TRBV5-6 and TRBJ1-5, with TRBD1 matching 7 bases. Germline trimming cut 0 bases from V and 0 bases from J; bases unmatched to any gene: 6. CDR3 length equals 17 residues. Per germline, CDR1 SGHDT and CDR2 YYEEEE. The CDR3 protein is CASSLVGGRFSNQPQHF. CDR3 nucleotide sequence: TGTGCCAGCAGCTTGGTAGGGGGCCGTTTTAGCAATCAGCCCCAGCATTTT.

This chain joins TRBV4-3 and TRBJ2-5, with D possibly matching TRBD2 (5 bases). In germline, CDR1 is LGHNA, CDR2 YSLEER. V was pared by 0 bases and J by 2 bases, with 13 bases between. The CDR3 extends over 16 amino acids. CDR3 residues: CASSQDRRSLQETQYF. CDR3 DNA sequence: TGCGCCAGCAGCCAAGATCGGAGGTCCTTACAAGAGACCCAGTACTTC.

This rearrangement joins TRBV28 to TRBJ2-5; possibly TRBD2 for D (5 bases). This CDR3 has 16 residues. The V gene's germline CDR1 is MDHEN and CDR2 SYDVKM. The V gene lost 5 bases and the J gene lost 5 bases, with 21 bases spanning the gap. The CDR3 is CASSSTRVPSGETQYF. The CDR3, as DNA: TGTGCCAGCAGTAGCACCCGCGTTCCATCGGGGGAGACCCAGTACTTC.